The following is a T cell receptor beta chain sequence with its context. Antigen specificity is unknown. CDR3 size: 15 residues. With 1 base removed from V and 6 bases from J, the gap between germline ends came to 13 bases. Germline CDR1 SGHRS, CDR2 YFSETQ. Both iRepertoire HTBI primers and Arm-PCR of CDR3 regions were used to build the TCR beta libraries. Original analysis: Sequenced samples collectively carried under 75 TRBV and 15 or so TRBJ segments. TCRdb recomputed calls from the multiplex PCR reads with MiXCR, one row per CDR3 protein. In this record, the V and J calls reflect TCRdb's handling and not the investigators' own analysis. The sample comprises fewer than 400,000 distinct CDR3 sequences, around 20% of which are singletons, and 20% to 25% rests with the top ten. The data derive from a study of regulatory T cells in long-lasting Graves disease. General study results and limits: Patients with persistent disease showed a bias toward TRBV28, TRBJ1-2 and TRBJ2-5. Public clonotype sharing was higher in persistent than newly diagnosed patients. Persistent Graves' patients possessed reduced TCR diversity relative to recently diagnosed ones.

The time point is: persistent/refractory GD, antithyroid drugs over 5 years with positive TRAb. Generation of the TCR library employed RNA extracted from PBMCs. The source material was peripheral blood mononuclear cells (PBMCs), sampled when the disease was refractory, from a patient treated with antithyroid drugs. The chain recombines TRBV5-1 with TRBJ2-2; D is possibly TRBD2 (5 bases). The origin of this receptor is a female donor with Graves disease. CDR3 protein: CASSLFRLTPGELFF. The CDR3 DNA reads as TGCGCCAGCAGCTTGTTCAGACTAACGCCCGGGGAGCTGTTTTTT. Complete variable domain (other parts from reference TRBV5-1 and TRBJ2-2): KAGVTQTPRYLIKTRGQQVTLSCSPISGHRSVSWYQQTPGQGLQFLFEYFSETQRNKGNFPGRFSGRQFSNSRSEMNVSTLELGDSALYLCASSLFRLTPGELFFGEGSRLTVL.